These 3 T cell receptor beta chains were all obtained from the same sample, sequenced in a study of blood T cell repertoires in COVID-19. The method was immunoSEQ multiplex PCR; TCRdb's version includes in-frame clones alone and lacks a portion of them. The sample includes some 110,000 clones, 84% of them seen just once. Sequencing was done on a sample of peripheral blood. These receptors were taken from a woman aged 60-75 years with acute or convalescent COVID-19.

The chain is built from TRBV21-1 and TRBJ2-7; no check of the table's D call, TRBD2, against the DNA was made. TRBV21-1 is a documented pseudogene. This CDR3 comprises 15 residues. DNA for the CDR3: TGTGCCAGCAGCAAAGCTAGCGGGTTGACCTACGAGCAGTACTTC. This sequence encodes CASSKASGLTYEQYF.

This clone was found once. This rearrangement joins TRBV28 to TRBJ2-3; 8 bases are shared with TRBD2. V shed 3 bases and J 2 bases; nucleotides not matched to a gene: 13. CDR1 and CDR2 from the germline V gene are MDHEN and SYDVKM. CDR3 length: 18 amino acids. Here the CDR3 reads CASSFPLTGREATDTQYF. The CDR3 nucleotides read TGTGCCAGCAGTTTCCCTCTCACTGGGCGGGAGGCCACAGATACGCAGTATTTT.

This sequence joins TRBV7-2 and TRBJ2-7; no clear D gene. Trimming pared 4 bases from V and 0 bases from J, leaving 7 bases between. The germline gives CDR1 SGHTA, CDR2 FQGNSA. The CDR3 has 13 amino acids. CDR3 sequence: CASSSAGSYEQYF. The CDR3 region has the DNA TGTGCCAGCAGCTCCGCCGGCTCCTACGAGCAGTACTTC.